This TCR beta chain appears in the sequencing data of a study of T cell responses to AZD1222 COVID-19 vaccine. The protocol was immunoSEQ multiplex PCR, while the TCRdb copy is restricted to in-frame clones and leaves out a portion. The sample yields about 130,000 clones, approximately 88% seen once. This clone was recorded only once. The CDR3 runs 18 residues. The V gene's germline CDR1 is SGHRS and CDR2 YFSETQ. The J segment lost 0 bases and the V segment lost 1 base, leaving 7 bases of the junction unmatched. The sequence was collected from an adult in good health. The sample in question was peripheral blood, obtained on day 0 of AZD1222 vaccination. This chain connects TRBV5-1 to TRBJ1-6; 7 bases fit TRBD1. DNA for the CDR3: TGCGCCAGCAGCTTGAGGGAACAGGGGACCTCCTATAATTCACCCCTCCACTTT. It yields the protein CASSLREQGTSYNSPLHF.